This T cell receptor beta chain comes out of a study of response to subunit inactivated influenza vaccine. This clonotype was observed a handful of times. Its antigen remains unknown. Germline assignment: CDR1 DFQATT and CDR2 SNEGSKA (reference sequence). This CDR3 contains 11 residues. Trimming removed 4 bases from V and 4 bases from J, with 7 bases in between. Study-level results: The authors proposed limited new T cell recruitment per seasonal influenza vaccination.

TCRdb independently ran MiXCR on the RT-PCR reads; one entry per CDR3 protein. The sample shows roughly 160,000 distinct CDR3 sequences, around a tenth of them seen only once. Sequenced material: CD8+ T cells sorted from PBMCs, taken around 25 months after vaccination. The clonotype was recovered from a man between 45 and 75 years old who received an inactivated influenza vaccine. V gene TRBV20-1 combines with J gene TRBJ1-1; D call uncertain. For the CDR3, the DNA is TGCAGTGCTAAGGCGGGCACTGAAGCTTTCTTT. The encoded protein is CSAKAGTEAFF.